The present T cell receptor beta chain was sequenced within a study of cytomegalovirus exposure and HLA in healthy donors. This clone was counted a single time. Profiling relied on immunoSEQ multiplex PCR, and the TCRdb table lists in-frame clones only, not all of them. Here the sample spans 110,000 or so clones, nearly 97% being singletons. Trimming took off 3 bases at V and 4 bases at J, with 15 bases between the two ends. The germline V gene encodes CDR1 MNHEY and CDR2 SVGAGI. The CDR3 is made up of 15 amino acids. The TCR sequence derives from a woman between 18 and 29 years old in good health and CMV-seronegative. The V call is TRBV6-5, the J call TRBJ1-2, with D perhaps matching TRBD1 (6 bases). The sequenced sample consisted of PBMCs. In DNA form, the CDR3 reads TGTGCCAGCAGTTATTACTCGGACAGACGCTATGGCTACACCTTC. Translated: CASSYYSDRRYGYTF.